This T cell receptor (beta chain) was retrieved from a study of T cells in Graves' hyperthyroidism and ophthalmopathy. Study-level results: Stable hyperthyroidism was told apart from ophthalmopathy by a model built on 13 V-J features. Ophthalmopathy, as predicted by the model, came a median around 6 months after the prediction.

A word on this clonotype: Its antigen is not known.

TCR beta CDR3 region amplification was performed from RNA transcripts. HTBI primers were used for first-round RT-PCR of the TCR CDR3. TCRdb processed the multiplex PCR reads anew with MiXCR; each CDR3 protein has one entry. The table shows around 500,000 distinct CDR3 sequences, with about 16% occurring only once. This CDR3 is built from 15 residues. Germline-derived CDR1 and CDR2 are MNHEY and SVGAGI. Trimming shortened V by 2 bases and J by 9 bases, and 17 bases separated the two germline ends. The sequence came from a woman aged 25 to 45 with Graves' ophthalmopathy. The V gene is TRBV6-5, the J gene TRBJ2-1; D perhaps matches TRBD1 (6 bases). The sequencing input was blood. As DNA, the CDR3 is TGTGCCAGCAGTTACGGGTCGGCAGGGGACCCTGAGCAGTTCTTC. It translates to CASSYGSAGDPEQFF.